These T cell receptor beta chains were read from a single sample in a study of blood T cells in healthy people across ages. TCRdb re-called the 5' RACE reads through MiXCR, storing one row per CDR3 protein. Of nearly 1 million distinct CDR3 sequences in the sample, roughly half were seen once. The source material was blood. All receptors come from a woman aged 60-75 years in good health. The CDR3 runs from the conserved cysteine through the conserved F or W. The D gene is left open where the match is weak. Expanded clones get a size class; other rows say once, few or many, or leave the size out.

j_call d_call clone_size v_call cdr3_nt cdr3_aa
TRBJ1-5 . . TRBV25-1 TGTGCCAGCTCGCCTTGGGGGAATCAGCCCCAGCATTTT CASSPWGNQPQHF
TRBJ2-4 . . TRBV30 TGTGCCTGGCGGGGAGGAGCCTATATAGCCAAAAACATTCAGTACTTC CAWRGGAYIAKNIQYF
TRBJ1-1 . . TRBV6-2/TRBV6-3 TGTGCCAGCAGTTACCGGCTTACTGAAGCTTTCTTT CASSYRLTEAFF
TRBJ2-5 TRBD2 . TRBV4-1 TGCGCCAGCAGCCAAGACCCCCTAGCGGGTCGGCAGGGGACCCAGTACTTC CASSQDPLAGRQGTQYF
TRBJ2-7 TRBD1 many TRBV5-1 TGTGCCAGCAGCCTGGGGACAGTCTACGAGCAGTACTTC CASSLGTVYEQYF
TRBJ2-7 TRBD2 . TRBV27 TGTGCCAGCAGCGGGACTAGCGGGAGGAAGAGCTACGAGCAGTACTTC CASSGTSGRKSYEQYF
TRBJ1-6 . few TRBV20-1 TGCAGTGCTACTGCCGACTATAATTCACCCCTCCACTTT CSATADYNSPLHF
TRBJ2-3 TRBD1 many TRBV2 TGTGCCAGCAGTGACTACAGGGGAGATACGCAGTATTTT CASSDYRGDTQYF
TRBJ2-7 . . TRBV7-2 TGTGCCAGCAGCCCCGGGTGGTACGAGCAGTACTTC CASSPGWYEQYF
TRBJ2-1 TRBD2 few TRBV28 TGTGCCAGCAGTTCCCGGACTAGAGGTTTTGTTGAGCAGTTCTTC CASSSRTRGFVEQFF
TRBJ2-5 TRBD2 . TRBV5-1 TGTGCCAGCAGCTGGGGGGGAGGAGAGACCCAGTACTTC CASSWGGGETQYF
TRBJ2-7 . few TRBV7-8 TGTGCCAGCAGCTTAGGTGGGGACTCGTTTCCCTACGAGCAGTACTTC CASSLGGDSFPYEQYF
TRBJ2-7 . . TRBV5-1 TGCGCCAGCACCCAGACCCAGGGACTGACCTACGAGCAGTACTTC CASTQTQGLTYEQYF
TRBJ2-1 TRBD1 . TRBV27 TGTGCCAGCAGCTTACACCCCGCAGGGGGCACCTACGAGCAGTTCTTC CASSLHPAGGTYEQFF
TRBJ2-2 . few TRBV29-1 TGCAGCGTTGAAGATCTCGAGGGCTTGGGCACCGGGGAGCTGTTTTTT CSVEDLEGLGTGELFF
TRBJ2-7 . . TRBV18 TGTGCCAGCGGGAGCGGAGGGGCTCGCGAGCAGTACTTC CASGSGGAREQYF
TRBJ2-7 . many TRBV7-2 TGTGCCAGCAGTTTGACTCCTTCCTACGAGCAGTACTTC CASSLTPSYEQYF
TRBJ2-7 . . TRBV4-1 TGCGCCAGCAGCCAAGATACTTTGGGCGAGCAGTACTTC CASSQDTLGEQYF
TRBJ2-1 . . TRBV25-1 TGTGCCTCCACCCTGGGCCCTAAGCAGTTCTTC CASTLGPKQFF
TRBJ2-7 . few TRBV6-2/TRBV6-3 TGTGCCAGCAGTTCACAGCGGCGGGAGCAGTACTTC CASSSQRREQYF
TRBJ2-3 . . TRBV5-6 TGTGCCAGCAGTTTGTGGAGCACAGGTACGCAGTATTTT CASSLWSTGTQYF
TRBJ2-7 . few TRBV5-1 TGCGCCAGCAGCTTTTATACAGGGTTGGGCGAGCAGTACTTC CASSFYTGLGEQYF
TRBJ2-4 . few TRBV7-9 TGTGCCAGCAGCTTAGAACCCCGGGGCCAAAACATTCAGTACTTC CASSLEPRGQNIQYF
TRBJ2-7 . . TRBV7-8 TGTGCCAGCATCCCCTATGTGGGGAACAACGAGCAGTACTTC CASIPYVGNNEQYF
TRBJ2-5 TRBD1 once TRBV7-2 TGTGCCAGCAGCAAACAGGGGCACCAAGAGACCCAGTACTTC CASSKQGHQETQYF
TRBJ2-5 . . TRBV20-1 TGCAGTGCTTTCTCGACTAACCAAGAGACCCAGTACTTC CSAFSTNQETQYF
TRBJ2-7 TRBD2 few TRBV7-9 TGTGCCAGCAGCCCCGGGTCCCTAGCGGGATCCTACGAGCAGTACTTC CASSPGSLAGSYEQYF
TRBJ1-2 . . TRBV6-2/TRBV6-3 TGTGCCGGCAGCTCACCGACAGCTAACTATGGCTACACCTTC CAGSSPTANYGYTF
TRBJ2-7 TRBD2 . TRBV6-6 TGTGCCAGCAGGCCCTATTCCGCGGGAGATGACGAGCAGTACTTC CASRPYSAGDDEQYF
TRBJ2-3 . many TRBV5-1 TGCGCCAGCAGCTCGGCTAGCACAGATACGCAGTATTTT CASSSASTDTQYF
TRBJ2-1 TRBD2 . TRBV2 TGTGCCACCCGTAGCGGGAGGGCCGGCAATGAGCAGTTCTTC CATRSGRAGNEQFF
TRBJ2-7 TRBD2 . TRBV6-5 TGTGCCAGCAGTTACTCGGGACTAGCGGGGCGGACCTACGAGCAGTACTTC CASSYSGLAGRTYEQYF
TRBJ2-7 . few TRBV20-1 TGCGGTGCTAGAGAGGGGCGGGTTCTCTCCTACGAGCAGTACTTC CGAREGRVLSYEQYF
TRBJ1-4 . few TRBV20-1 TGCAGTGCCCCCTCCGGGGGAGCGTGGGGTGAAAAACTGTTTTTT CSAPSGGAWGEKLFF
TRBJ2-4 . . TRBV3-1 TGTGCCAGCAGCCCAATCGGGCGGGACATTCAGTACTTC CASSPIGRDIQYF
TRBJ1-5 . . TRBV12-3/TRBV12-4 TGTGCCAGCAGTTTGTCGAGGCGTCAGCCCCAGCATTTT CASSLSRRQPQHF
TRBJ1-1 TRBD1 . TRBV10-3 TGTGCCATCAGTGAGTCGGGGCAGGGGGCTGTTTCTGAAGCTTTCTTT CAISESGQGAVSEAFF
TRBJ2-3 . few TRBV11-2 TGTGCCAGCAGCCTAAAGCGGAGTGGGGCAGATACGCAGTATTTT CASSLKRSGADTQYF
TRBJ2-7 TRBD2 . TRBV7-2 TGTGCCAGCAGCATACGAGGGAGCGGGAGCTCCTACGAGCAGTACTTC CASSIRGSGSSYEQYF
TRBJ2-7 . . TRBV6-5 TGTGCCAGCAGAAGGGGACCGGGGGCTAACGAGCAGTACTTC CASRRGPGANEQYF
TRBJ2-6 . few TRBV7-2 TGTGCCAGCAGCTTTAGGGTGGGCGCCGGGGCCAACGTCCTGACTTTC CASSFRVGAGANVLTF
TRBJ2-7 TRBD1 few TRBV10-3 TGTGCCATCAGGCCTGGGACAGGGAACGCTATGTACGAGCAGTACTTC CAIRPGTGNAMYEQYF
TRBJ2-5 . . TRBV7-9 TGTGCCAGCAGCTTAGTAGGTCGTACTGGGGAGACCCAGTACTTC CASSLVGRTGETQYF
TRBJ2-7 TRBD1 . TRBV4-2 TGTGCCAGCAGCCAAGGACAGGGGGATCCCTACGAGCAGTACTTC CASSQGQGDPYEQYF
TRBJ2-2 . few TRBV20-1 TGCAGTGCTAGTATGGGGCCGACCGGGGAGCTGTTTTTT CSASMGPTGELFF
TRBJ1-2 TRBD1 . TRBV20-1 TGCAGTGCTAGGGTGGGACAGGGGGCACGCTACACCTTC CSARVGQGARYTF